The clone carrying this T cell receptor (beta chain) is a singleton in its sample. Its target is unknown. Sequencing used immunoSEQ multiplex PCR; TCRdb keeps in-frame clones, though not all of them. The sample includes over 7,000 clones, about 76% of them seen just once. This sample was included in a study of PD-1 blockade in classical Hodgkin lymphoma. Study background: Nivolumab 3 mg/kg was given intravenously every 2 weeks.

Brentuximab vedotin exposure varied, and every patient relapsed after autologous stem cell transplantation. Overall study results and limits: TCR diversity rose significantly by C4D1 in CD4+ but not CD8+ cells. Patients who began taking nivolumab under 1 year after ASCT were left out.

V was pared by 5 bases and J by 7 bases, with 4 bases of the junction left unmatched. The CDR3 is 13 residues long. Germline CDR1 is KGHSH and CDR2 is LQKENI. The V call is TRBV18, the J call TRBJ1-2; 10 nucleotides match TRBD1. This receptor was identified in a human donor with classical Hodgkin lymphoma. Material: peripheral blood mononuclear cells (PBMCs), obtained before the second cycle of nivolumab. Written as DNA, the CDR3 is TGTGCCAGCTCATTAGGGACAGGGGCTGGCTACACCTTC. Its protein is CASSLGTGAGYTF.